This T cell receptor beta chain was identified during a study of shared clonotypes between healthy human individuals. Germline V gene data show CDR1 as KGHSH and CDR2 as LQKENI. There are 17 residues in the CDR3. Losses at the gene ends were 4 bases for V and 10 bases for J; bases not matched to a gene: 15. Findings and caveats of the study: The represented genetic and exposure-history diversity was limited by the small number of donors.

In this sample, this clone turned up once. Its antigen remains unknown. Profiled with immunoSEQ multiplex PCR; TCRdb holds only in-frame clones, not every one. Altogether 550,000 to 700,000 clones are present, around 78% being singletons, with the ten largest covering under 2%. The V and J genes are TRBV18 and TRBJ2-3, with 12 bases that match TRBD1. The sample taken for sequencing was memory CD4+ T cells sorted from blood. The subset: CD45RA-negative fraction. The sequence derives from a woman aged 25 to 39 in good health. The CDR3 DNA follows: TGTGCCAGCTCACGTCTTCCGGGACAGGGGGCAGTTGATCCGCAGTATTTT. As protein: CASSRLPGQGAVDPQYF.